This T cell receptor beta chain came from a study of shared clonotypes between healthy human individuals. Samples underwent the assay at deep level. Sequencing used immunoSEQ multiplex PCR; TCRdb keeps in-frame clones, though not all of them. The sample consists of 1,500,000 or so clones, 95% to 97% of them appearing once. In regard to this clone: Its matching antigen is unknown.

Study results and limitations: Estimated richness was generally greater in naive than memory subsets.

V lost 7 bases and J lost 3, with 22 bases in between. The germline CDR1 and CDR2 sequences are WSHSY and SAAADI. CDR3 length: 16 residues. Negatively enriched CD4+ T cells were divided by CD45RA into naive and memory. The sequence was collected from a man aged 30 to 39 in good health. The V call is TRBV10-2, the J call TRBJ2-7; D is perhaps TRBD1 or TRBD2 (5 bases each). The sequenced sample consisted of naive CD4+ T cells sorted from blood. Sample subset: CD45RA+ positively selected. CDR3 residues: CASIEDRDERYYEQYF. The CDR3 DNA reads TGCGCCAGCATTGAAGACCGGGACGAGAGGTACTACGAGCAGTACTTC.